These T cell receptor beta chains were read from a single sample in a study of early T cells in non-severe SARS-CoV-2 infection. TCRdb independently ran MiXCR on the 5' RACE reads; one entry per CDR3 protein. The repertoire holds about 39,000 distinct CDR3 sequences, about 5.5% seen once, with roughly 4.4% in the top ten. The sample consisted of whole blood, taken at baseline. Source of these receptors: an adult who was a healthcare worker with PCR-confirmed SARS-CoV-2 infection or an uninfected control (not recorded which). Both conserved end residues are part of each CDR3. The D gene is left open where the match is weak. Not every row has a clone size; where given, it reads once, few, many or a size class.

j_call: TRBJ1-4
v_call: TRBV4-1
d_call: NA
clone_size: many
cdr3_nt: TGCGCCCAGCCAGGATGCTGTGAAAAACTGTTTTTT
cdr3_aa: CAQPGCCEKLFF

j_call: TRBJ2-1
v_call: TRBV24-1
d_call: NA
clone_size: many
cdr3_nt: TGTGCCACCAGTGAAGGTAGCGACAATGAGCAGTTCTTC
cdr3_aa: CATSEGSDNEQFF

j_call: TRBJ2-7
v_call: TRBV7-9
d_call: NA
clone_size: many
cdr3_nt: TGTGCCAGCAGCTTGGGGACTGGCCCCTACGAGCAGTACTTC
cdr3_aa: CASSLGTGPYEQYF

j_call: TRBJ2-4
v_call: TRBV19
d_call: NA
clone_size: many
cdr3_nt: TGTGCCAGTAGTATAGCGGCCAGAAACATTCAGTACTTC
cdr3_aa: CASSIAARNIQYF

j_call: TRBJ2-2
v_call: TRBV27
d_call: NA
clone_size: many
cdr3_nt: TGTCACCTACGGACGGTGAACACCGGGGAGCTGTTTTTT
cdr3_aa: CHLRTVNTGELFF

j_call: TRBJ1-2
v_call: TRBV29-1
d_call: NA
clone_size: few
cdr3_nt: TGCAGCGTTGAAGCCTTACCGGACGGCATCTATGGCTACACCTTC
cdr3_aa: CSVEALPDGIYGYTF

j_call: TRBJ2-1
v_call: TRBV4-1
d_call: NA
clone_size: many
cdr3_nt: TGCGCCAGCAGCCAAGTGCCGATCAGTGAGCAGTTCTTC
cdr3_aa: CASSQVPISEQFF

j_call: TRBJ1-5
v_call: TRBV20-1
d_call: NA
clone_size: many
cdr3_nt: TGCAGTGCTAGTTCCCAGGGACTTCAGCCCCAGCATTTT
cdr3_aa: CSASSQGLQPQHF

j_call: TRBJ2-6
v_call: TRBV10-3
d_call: TRBD1
clone_size: NA
cdr3_nt: TGTGCCATCTCAGGGGGCTCTGGGGCCAACGTCCTGACTTTC
cdr3_aa: CAISGGSGANVLTF

j_call: TRBJ2-1
v_call: TRBV20-1
d_call: NA
clone_size: many
cdr3_nt: TGCAGTGCCAACCGACTGGTCCTCGAGCAGTTCTTC
cdr3_aa: CSANRLVLEQFF